The rows below give T cell receptor beta chains drawn from one sample of a study of blood T cell repertoires in COVID-19. Method: immunoSEQ multiplex PCR; TCRdb's copy keeps in-frame clones and lacks some. The sample carries over 250,000 clones, roughly 80% recorded once. Material for sequencing was PBMCs or T cells enriched from blood (not recorded which). These receptors all come from a man aged 35 to 55 who had been exposed to COVID-19. The CDR3 runs from the conserved cysteine through the conserved F or W. The D gene is left open where the match is weak.

CDR3 protein	J gene	D gene	V gene
CASSSTSPSGREYF	TRBJ2-7	TRBD2	TRBV11-2
CAITNSGINEQFF	TRBJ2-1	TRBD2	TRBV10-3
CASSDRPNQPQHF	TRBJ1-5	.	TRBV10-2
CASSYSLSGFQETQYF	TRBJ2-5	.	TRBV6-5
CASSSAPSGGSYEQYF	TRBJ2-7	TRBD2	TRBV6-2/TRBV6-3
CASSGSILRTYEQYF	TRBJ2-7	.	TRBV19
CASSSSGGQLDYGYTF	TRBJ1-2	.	TRBV7-3
CASSLGEEAFF	TRBJ1-1	.	TRBV27
CASSLGTGGILTTEAFF	TRBJ1-1	TRBD1	TRBV4-1
CSVVGLAGVHEQYF	TRBJ2-7	TRBD2	TRBV29-1
CASSLVTRSSYNEQFF	TRBJ2-1	.	TRBV5-6
CASSAQKTQGYEQFF	TRBJ2-1	.	TRBV5-6
CASSMTGGGNTGELFF	TRBJ2-2	.	TRBV5-1
CASSHGGGGSYEQYF	TRBJ2-7	TRBD2	TRBV23-1
CASSSRTVNSPLHF	TRBJ1-6	.	TRBV21-1
CASSPQEGEQFF	TRBJ2-1	.	TRBV9
CASSGRALSYEQYF	TRBJ2-7	.	TRBV19
CASSLGGTVGADTQYF	TRBJ2-3	.	TRBV5-6
CASSLFRGAGGLFF	TRBJ1-4	.	TRBV7-8
CSVEEGEQYF	TRBJ2-7	.	TRBV29-1
CASSFELAGTGELFF	TRBJ2-2	TRBD2	TRBV5-1
CASGRLGKGTGELFF	TRBJ2-2	.	TRBV2
CASSPYQGKTNYGYTF	TRBJ1-2	.	TRBV12-1
CASSTIRDRRGKTQYF	TRBJ2-5	TRBD1	TRBV13
CASSEDGTVTYEQYF	TRBJ2-7	TRBD1	TRBV5-1
CASSLGTSGYEQYF	TRBJ2-7	TRBD2	TRBV11-2
CASRRQDEQYF	TRBJ2-7	.	TRBV5-1
CASSAIQGAIYGYTF	TRBJ1-2	.	TRBV2
CTTLSDRGDGYTF	TRBJ1-2	TRBD1	TRBV29-1
CASSDSGEPTDTQYF	TRBJ2-3	.	TRBV6-4
CASRKGGDGTEAFF	TRBJ1-1	.	TRBV27
CASSDGQQRGRPQHF	TRBJ1-5	.	TRBV6-5
CASSGDRTQPQHF	TRBJ1-5	TRBD1	TRBV6-5
CASSQEPDGASGSYEQYF	TRBJ2-7	TRBD2	TRBV4-2
CSLWDWNYGYTF	TRBJ1-2	.	TRBV29-1
CSVDGDSPYEQYF	TRBJ2-7	.	TRBV29-1
CASSDTDSSYNEQFF	TRBJ2-1	.	TRBV6-4
CASSYPRDGVVEAFF	TRBJ1-1	.	TRBV6-5
CAWNKARSGYEQYF	TRBJ2-7	.	TRBV30
CACEGSRNSPLHF	TRBJ1-6	.	TRBV30
CTSSPGLTYEQYF	TRBJ2-7	.	TRBV1
CASSLLGSPLHF	TRBJ1-6	.	TRBV7-9
CASSLARAGELFF	TRBJ2-2	.	TRBV5-1
CASKREFGSYEQYF	.	.	TRBV19
CASSQSISYEQYF	TRBJ2-7	.	TRBV7-9
CASLQQGRNSPLHF	TRBJ1-6	.	TRBV21-1
CASSPLREGTEAFF	TRBJ1-1	.	TRBV18
CASSSLDNYEQYF	TRBJ2-7	.	TRBV7-8
CASSLASGSTDTQYF	TRBJ2-3	TRBD2	TRBV5-4
CASSVAQGRRAFF	TRBJ1-1	.	TRBV9
CASSPQGDAEAFF	TRBJ1-1	.	TRBV4-2